The source of this TCR beta chain is a study of blood T cell repertoires in COVID-19. The protocol was immunoSEQ multiplex PCR, while the TCRdb copy is restricted to in-frame clones and leaves out a portion. The sample holds fewer than 200,000 clones, around two thirds seen once. The CDR3 runs to 14 residues. V was clipped by 5 bases and J by 4 bases; unmatched bases: 4. The V gene's germline CDR1 is PRHDT and CDR2 FYEKMQ (reference sequence). Sequencing was performed on peripheral blood. This chain connects TRBV13 to TRBJ2-4; 8 bases agree with TRBD1. The clonotype originates from a woman older than 75 with acute or convalescent COVID-19. The DNA of the CDR3 is TGTGCCAGCAGCGGCCGGGACAGGAAAAACATTCAGTACTTC. Its translation is CASSGRDRKNIQYF.